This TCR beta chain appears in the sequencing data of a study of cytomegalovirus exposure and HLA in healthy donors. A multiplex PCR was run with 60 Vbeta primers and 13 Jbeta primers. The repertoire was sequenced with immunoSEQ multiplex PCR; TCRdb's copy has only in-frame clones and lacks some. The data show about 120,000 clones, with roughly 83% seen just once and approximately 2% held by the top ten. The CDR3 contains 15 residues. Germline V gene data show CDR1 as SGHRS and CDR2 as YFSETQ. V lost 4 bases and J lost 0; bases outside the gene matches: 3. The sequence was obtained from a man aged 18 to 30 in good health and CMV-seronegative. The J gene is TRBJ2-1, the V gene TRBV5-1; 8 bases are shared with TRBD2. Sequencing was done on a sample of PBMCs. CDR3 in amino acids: CASSKRENSYNEQFF. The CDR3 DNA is TGCGCCAGCAGCAAGCGGGAGAACTCCTACAATGAGCAGTTCTTC.